Presented here are 13 T cell receptor beta chains from one specimen sequenced in a study of blood T cell repertoires in COVID-19. TCRdb's copy holds only in-frame clones and misses some; the assay was immunoSEQ multiplex PCR. This sample has 200,000 to 250,000 clones, with roughly 84% found just once. The specimen sequenced was peripheral blood. These receptors were obtained from a middle-aged man with acute or convalescent COVID-19.

J is TRBJ1-4 and V is TRBV27, with D perhaps TRBD1 (5 bases). Trimming removed 6 bases from V and 8 bases from J, with 16 bases in between. The CDR3 is 14 amino acids. Per germline, CDR1 MNHEY and CDR2 SMNVEV (reference sequence). The CDR3 nucleotides are TGTGCCAGCAGCGGGGGAGTTCCGAGAGAAAAACTGTTTTTT. It yields the protein CASSGGVPREKLFF.

The chain employs TRBV11-1 and TRBJ2-7; maybe TRBD2 (5 bases). There are 15 residues in the CDR3. The ends were cut back, 2 bases at V and 0 bases at J, with 11 bases in the middle. CDR1 is SGHAT and CDR2 is FQDESV in the germline V gene (reference sequence). CDR3 amino acids: CASSLLTGNSYEQYF. The CDR3 DNA follows: TGTGCCAGCAGCTTATTAACGGGGAACTCCTACGAGCAGTACTTC. The whole variable domain, remainder taken from reference TRBV11-1 and TRBJ2-7, is EAEVAQSPRYKITEKSQAVAFWCDPISGHATLYWYRQILGQGPELLVQFQDESVVDDSQLPKDRFSAERLKGVDSTLKIQPAELGDSAMYLCASSLLTGNSYEQYFGPGTRLTVT.

The genes are TRBV19 and TRBJ2-2; the D gene is possibly TRBD2 (6 bases). Germline CDR1 reads LNHDA; CDR2 reads SQIVND (reference sequence). This CDR3 contains 17 residues. With 3 bases removed from V and 6 bases from J, the gap between germline ends came to 20 bases. The CDR3 nucleotides are TGTGCCAGTAGTATGATCGGGGGAAACATCGGTGCCGGGGAGCTGTTTTTT. It translates to CASSMIGGNIGAGELFF.

This chain links TRBV6-5 with TRBJ1-6; D is perhaps TRBD1 (6 bases). Germline-derived CDR1 and CDR2 are MNHEY and SVGAGI. CDR3 length: 14 amino acids. Trimming pared 6 bases from V and 6 bases from J, leaving 12 bases between. The CDR3: CASSRQASNSPLHF. DNA of the CDR3: TGTGCCAGCAGCCGACAGGCCTCTAATTCACCCCTCCACTTT.

This clone was detected a few times. The chain recombines TRBV5-1 with TRBJ1-2; no clear D gene. The V gene's germline CDR1 is SGHRS and CDR2 YFSETQ. The V end lost 4 bases, the J end lost 7 bases, and 17 bases lay between the germline ends. The CDR3 has 14 residues. CDR3: CASSPGYLGGGYTF. Here the CDR3 DNA reads TGCGCCAGCAGCCCTGGCTACCTCGGAGGTGGCTACACCTTC.

The genes are TRBV21-1 and TRBJ2-3; the table's D call, TRBD2, was not checked against the DNA. TRBV21-1 is given as a pseudogene. CDR3 size: 18 residues. The CDR3 loop reads CASSKVGGAGGESDTQYF. Here the CDR3 DNA reads TGTGCCAGCAGCAAAGTTGGCGGGGCGGGAGGAGAGTCAGATACGCAGTATTTT.

This clone was counted a single time. The V call is TRBV27, the J call TRBJ2-1; 9 bases match TRBD1. Trimming at V came to 1 base and at J to 10 bases, leaving 5 bases not matched to a gene. CDR1 MNHEY and CDR2 SMNVEV come from the germline V gene (reference sequence). CDR3 size: 14 residues. The CDR3 nucleotides are TGTGCCAGCAGTTTATTGGGACAGGGAGGGGAGCAGTTCTTC. Encoded protein: CASSLLGQGGEQFF.

CDR3 sequence reads: CASSLAAAGSTEAFF. CDR3 in DNA: TGTGCCAGCAGCTTAGCGGCGGCTGGGAGCACTGAAGCTTTCTTT. The rearrangement uses TRBV7-2 and TRBJ1-1; no definite D call. Trimming removed 0 bases at V and 4 bases at J, with 12 bases between. The CDR3 spans 15 residues. Germline values: CDR1 SGHTA, CDR2 FQGNSA.

This clone was counted at least ten times. This chain joins TRBV7-2 and TRBJ2-1; TRBD2 matches 9 bases. With 2 bases clipped from V and 2 bases from J, the junction kept 4 bases outside the gene matches. This CDR3 region has 16 residues. CDR1 is SGHTA, CDR2 FQGNSA, per germline. The CDR3 protein is CASSLKAGGPYNEQFF. CDR3 in DNA: TGTGCCAGCAGCTTAAAAGCGGGGGGCCCCTACAATGAGCAGTTCTTC.

The J gene is TRBJ2-2, the V gene TRBV30; TRBD1 might be the D (6 bases). Germline CDR1 GTSNPN, CDR2 SVGIG (reference sequence). This CDR3 is built from 13 residues. V lost 2 bases and J 7 bases, leaving 11 bases between the germline ends. Here the CDR3 DNA reads TGTGCCTGGAGTCGAACAGGGTTCGGGGAGCTGTTTTTT. This translates into CAWSRTGFGELFF.

In nucleotides, the CDR3 is TGTGCCAGTAAGGGACAGGGGGTCATCAATGAGCAGTTCTTC. It codes for CASKGQGVINEQFF. The V and J genes are TRBV19 and TRBJ2-1; 11 nucleotides align to TRBD1. The CDR3 is 14 residues long. Germline loops: CDR1 LNHDA, CDR2 SQIVND (reference sequence). With V trimmed by 7 bases and J by 6 bases, 5 bases remained unmatched.

J is TRBJ2-7 and V is TRBV28, with a weak D call TRBD2 (5 bases). The CDR3 runs to 12 residues. Germline V lookup: CDR1 MDHEN, CDR2 SYDVKM. The germline V and J ends were trimmed by 8 bases and 3 bases, with 11 bases remaining between them. In DNA, the CDR3 is TGTGCCAGCGAAACCGGGGACTACGAGCAGTACTTC. Translated, it gives CASETGDYEQYF.

CDR3 sequence reads: CASSYIQGVGAFF. The CDR3, as DNA: TGTGCCAGCAGTTACATTCAGGGGGTCGGAGCTTTCTTT. The chain carries TRBV6-5 and TRBJ1-1, with 7 bases aligning to TRBD1. CDR1 and CDR2 (germline): MNHEY, SVGAGI. CDR3 length: 13 amino acids. V lost 2 bases to trimming and J lost 10 bases; unmatched junction nucleotides: 7.